This entry is about one TCR beta chain. This record belongs to a study of blood T cell repertoires in COVID-19. Study in general: PBMCs, B-cell-depleted T cells, or T cells provided the cDNA or gDNA that made up the material.

In the authors' workflow: Amplified reference gene primers provided the basis for estimating nucleated cell counts. Sequencing was performed with immunoSEQ multiplex PCR; in TCRdb, only in-frame clones are kept and a portion is missing. From that table come the V and J calls and clone size; the DNA was used to work out D and trimming. Of some 260,000 clones listed, roughly 88% are singletons. The specimen was peripheral blood. The receptor comes from a woman in her thirties or forties who had recovered from COVID-19.

The DNA for the CDR3 is TGTGCCAGCAGCTTTGCGGGACAGGGGAGCAATGAGCAGTTCTTC. It translates to CASSFAGQGSNEQFF. The V and J genes are TRBV7-2 and TRBJ2-1; TRBD1 aligns across 10 bases. Germline V gene sequence: CDR1 SGHTA, CDR2 FQGNSA. The V segment lost 3 bases and the J segment 6 bases; nucleotides outside the gene matches: 5. CDR3 length equals 15 residues.